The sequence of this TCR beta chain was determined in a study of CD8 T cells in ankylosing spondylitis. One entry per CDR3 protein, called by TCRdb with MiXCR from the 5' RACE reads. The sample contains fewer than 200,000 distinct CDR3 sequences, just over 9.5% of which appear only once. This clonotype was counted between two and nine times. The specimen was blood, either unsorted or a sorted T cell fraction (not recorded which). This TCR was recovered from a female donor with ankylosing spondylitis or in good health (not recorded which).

The CDR3 loop reads CSARDPREGIYNEQFF. CDR3 bases: TGCAGTGCTAGAGACCCCAGGGAGGGGATCTACAATGAGCAGTTCTTC. The chain uses TRBV20-1 and TRBJ2-1; 7 nucleotides align to TRBD2. The germline V gene encodes CDR1 DFQATT and CDR2 SNEGSKA (reference sequence). With 0 bases clipped from V and 3 bases from J, the junction kept 8 bases outside the gene matches. The CDR3 totals 16 residues.